This T cell receptor (beta chain) emerged from a study of T cells in Graves' hyperthyroidism and ophthalmopathy. V shed 3 bases and J 8 bases; nucleotides not matched to a gene: 8. The CDR3 runs to 15 residues. The germline V gene encodes CDR1 MNHEY and CDR2 SVGAGI. Amplification of TCR beta CDR3 regions was performed using RNA transcripts as template. When the TCR CDR3 underwent first-round RT-PCR, the HTBI primer set was used. TCRdb reprocessed the multiplex PCR reads with MiXCR, giving one entry per CDR3 protein. The sample carries more than 550,000 distinct CDR3 sequences, 15% to 20% recorded once. This clonotype has more than one count but fewer than ten.

This clonotype was obtained from a man in his forties or fifties with Graves' hyperthyroidism. V gene TRBV6-5 combines with J gene TRBJ2-4; TRBD2 matches 9 bases. The specimen was blood. This chain's CDR3 is CASSYRAGGPDIQYF. CDR3 nucleotides: TGTGCCAGCAGTTATAGGGCGGGAGGGCCGGACATTCAGTACTTC.